The 21 T cell receptor beta chains below were found in one sample sequenced in a study of blood T cell repertoires in COVID-19. The table came from immunoSEQ multiplex PCR; TCRdb's copy has only in-frame clones and leaves some out. The sample lists roughly 100,000 clones; 87% were seen once. The sample was peripheral blood. Receptor source: a human donor in a cohort sampled during active COVID-19.

This clone was seen more than once but under ten times. The chain couples TRBV5-6 to TRBJ2-7, with D possibly matching TRBD1 (6 bases). V gave up 6 bases and J gave up 5 bases, with 12 bases separating them. Germline V lookup: CDR1 SGHDT, CDR2 YYEEEE. The CDR3 spans 12 residues. The CDR3 reads CASNRVYHEQYF. In DNA, the CDR3 is TGTGCCAGCAACAGGGTTTACCACGAGCAGTACTTC. Filled out from reference TRBV5-6 and TRBJ2-7, the complete variable domain reads DAGVTQSPTHLIKTRGQQVTLRCSPKSGHDTVSWYQQALGQGPQFIFQYYEEEERQRGNFPDRFSGHQFPNYSSELNVNALLLGDSALYLCASNRVYHEQYFGPGTRLTVT.

This clone has just one count. The chain carries TRBV7-2 and TRBJ1-2; TRBD1 agrees at 7 bases. The CDR3 extends over 13 amino acids. Germline trimming cut 3 bases from V and 7 bases from J; bases unmatched to any gene: 5. CDR1 SGHTA and CDR2 FQGNSA come from the germline V gene. In DNA form, the CDR3 reads TGTGCCAGCAGCTTCGACAGGGAGGCTGGCTACACCTTC. The encoded protein is CASSFDREAGYTF.

The count of this clone is one. The rearrangement uses TRBV6-4 and TRBJ1-6, with D perhaps TRBD1 (6 bases). Germline values: CDR1 MRHNA, CDR2 SNTAGT. V was clipped by 3 bases and J by 10 bases, with 13 bases between them. The CDR3 spans 14 residues. In nucleotides, the CDR3 is TGTGCCAGCAGTGAAGGGGGGGGTTTCTCACCCCTCCACTTT. It encodes CASSEGGGFSPLHF.

This clone is labeled as medium-sized. The chain links TRBV5-4 to TRBJ1-2; possibly TRBD1 for D (5 bases). This CDR3 is 14 amino acids long. V was shortened by 4 bases and J by 6 bases, with 16 bases between the two germline ends. Germline-derived CDR1 and CDR2 are SGHNT and YYREEE (reference sequence). This chain's CDR3 is CASSQDMSANGYTF. The CDR3 DNA is TGTGCCAGCAGCCAGGACATGTCAGCAAATGGCTACACCTTC.

The sample holds one count of this clone. This sequence joins TRBV24-1 and TRBJ2-1; 10 bases map to TRBD2. Germline-derived CDR1 and CDR2 are KGHDR and SFDVKD. V dropped 3 bases and J dropped 2; count of bases not matched to a gene: 9. This CDR3 spans 18 amino acids. CDR3 sequence reads: CATSDPSRTSGAYNEQFF. As DNA, the CDR3 is TGTGCCACCAGTGATCCAAGCCGGACTAGCGGAGCCTACAATGAGCAGTTCTTC.

The chain employs TRBV2 and TRBJ2-7; 9 nucleotides agree with TRBD1. V gave up 9 bases and J gave up 3 bases; unmatched junction bases: 3. CDR1 and CDR2 (germline): SNHLY, FYNNEI. The CDR3 consists of 12 residues. The chain's CDR3 is CARGTGYYEQYF. DNA of the CDR3: TGTGCCAGGGGGACAGGGTACTACGAGCAGTACTTC.

The chain recombines TRBV3-1 (or the pseudogene TRBV3-2) with TRBJ1-2, with D uncertain. The ends were cut back, 1 base at V and 8 bases at J, with 8 bases in the middle. Looked up from germline, CDR1 is LGHDT and CDR2 is YNNKEL (reference sequence). This CDR3 is 12 amino acids long. Here the CDR3 reads CASSQVAEGYTF. CDR3 in DNA: TGTGCCAGCAGCCAAGTAGCAGAAGGCTACACCTTC.

The chain uses TRBV14 and TRBJ1-6; TRBD1 agrees at 9 bases. The CDR3 loop spans 15 amino acids. Germline V gives CDR1 SGHDN, CDR2 FVKESK. V was pared by 3 bases and J by 10 bases, with 7 bases of the junction left unmatched. CDR3: CASSHATGGGSPLHF. For the CDR3, the DNA is TGTGCCAGCAGCCATGCTACAGGGGGCGGATCACCCCTCCACTTT.

The chain is built from TRBV28 and TRBJ1-2; 7 bases fit TRBD1. V shed 2 bases, J shed 7 bases, and the junction held 10 bases outside the gene matches. This CDR3 is 15 amino acids long. Germline CDR1 and CDR2: MDHEN and SYDVKM. CDR3 DNA: TGTGCCAGCAGTTTAAGTGAGACAGGGCCGCGTGGCTACACCTTC. Translation gives CASSLSETGPRGYTF.

The V call is TRBV9, the J call TRBJ2-7, with D hard to call. V shed 0 bases and J shed 0 bases, with 10 bases lying between them. Germline V gene sequence: CDR1 SGDLS, CDR2 YYNGEE. CDR3 length: 15 amino acids. CDR3 in amino acids: CASSVGADLSYEQYF. Written as DNA, the CDR3 is TGTGCCAGCAGCGTAGGCGCGGATCTCTCCTACGAGCAGTACTTC.

V gene TRBV29-1 combines with J gene TRBJ2-4; possible D gene TRBD2, 5 bases. Per germline, CDR1 SQVTM and CDR2 ANQGSEA. The CDR3 consists of 13 residues. The germline V and J ends were trimmed by 6 bases and 5 bases, with 14 bases remaining between them. The CDR3 DNA reads TGCAGCGTCAGCCGGGCGGGCCAAAACATTCAGTACTTC. This codes for CSVSRAGQNIQYF.

The chain is built from TRBV30 and TRBJ2-6; D unresolved. V was cut by 3 bases and J by 4 bases, with 4 bases left in between. The CDR3 length is 12 residues. Germline assignment: CDR1 GTSNPN and CDR2 SVGIG (reference sequence). In DNA, the CDR3 is TGTGCCTGGAGCGGGGGGGCCAACGTCCTGACTTTC. It yields the protein CAWSGGANVLTF.

The rearrangement joins TRBV29-1 to TRBJ1-1; maybe TRBD1 (5 bases). CDR1 is SQVTM, CDR2 ANQGSEA, per germline. The CDR3 spans 14 residues. Trimming shortened V by 2 bases and J by 3 bases, and 13 bases separated the two germline ends. DNA of the CDR3: TGCAGCGTTGAAAAGGGAGGGGAGGACACTGAAGCTTTCTTT. This encodes CSVEKGGEDTEAFF.

The chain recombines TRBV29-1 with TRBJ1-3, with 8 bases fitting TRBD1. In germline, CDR1 is SQVTM, CDR2 ANQGSEA. The trim removed 6 bases at V and 3 bases at J, leaving 10 bases unmatched. The CDR3 consists of 15 residues. CDR3 in amino acids: CSVSTGGHIGNTIYF. CDR3 DNA: TGCAGCGTCAGCACAGGGGGACATATTGGAAACACCATATATTTT.

The V gene is TRBV7-7, the J gene TRBJ2-2, with 9 bases aligning to TRBD2. The germline V gene has CDR1 SSHAT and CDR2 FNYEAQ (reference sequence). The CDR3 spans 15 residues. The ends lost 1 base at V and 4 bases at J; junction bases unmatched: 1. The DNA for the CDR3 is TGTGCCAGCAGCTTAGGGACTAGCGTCACCGGGGAGCTGTTTTTT. It yields the protein CASSLGTSVTGELFF.

This rearrangement joins TRBV2 to TRBJ1-4; 7 positions match TRBD1. The trim removed 4 bases at V and 8 bases at J, leaving 4 bases unmatched. CDR1 is SNHLY and CDR2 is FYNNEI in the germline V gene. The CDR3 is 13 residues long. This CDR3 reads CASSGGTEEKLFF. CDR3 DNA sequence: TGTGCCAGCAGTGGCGGGACAGAAGAAAAACTGTTTTTT.

The V call is TRBV4-1, the J call TRBJ2-7; D is perhaps TRBD2 (5 bases). The length of the CDR3 is 15 residues. Germline lookup yields CDR1 MGHRA and CDR2 YSYEKL. Trimming took 4 bases from V and 0 from J, leaving 13 bases between them. The CDR3 sequence is CASSPYRGSSYEQYF. The CDR3 coding sequence is TGCGCCAGCAGCCCCTACAGAGGGAGCTCCTACGAGCAGTACTTC.

The V and J genes are TRBV5-4 and TRBJ2-1; 10 bases align to TRBD2. The CDR3 has 15 amino acids. Trimming at V came to 0 bases and at J to 4 bases, leaving 1 base not matched to a gene. Per the germline V gene, CDR1 is SGHNT and CDR2 is YYREEE (reference sequence). The CDR3: CASSLGLAGYNEQFF. In DNA, the CDR3 is TGTGCCAGCAGCTTGGGACTAGCGGGTTACAATGAGCAGTTCTTC.

The chain employs TRBV14 and TRBJ2-5; a weak D match, TRBD2 (6 bases). CDR1 and CDR2 (germline): SGHDN, FVKESK. The CDR3 runs to 18 residues. Trimming shortened V by 0 bases and J by 5 bases, and 22 bases separated the two germline ends. The CDR3 DNA is TGTGCCAGCAGCCAAGATTGGTCCGGCGGGGTTTTGCAGGAGACCCAGTACTTC. The encoded protein is CASSQDWSGGVLQETQYF.

This clone was observed a few times. The chain links TRBV7-2 to TRBJ1-1; D is ambiguous. The V gene's germline CDR1 is SGHTA and CDR2 FQGNSA. The CDR3 is 14 residues long. Trimming took 5 bases from V and 3 from J, leaving 13 bases between them. CDR3 amino acids: CASSPQLGHTEAFF. CDR3 DNA sequence: TGTGCCAGCAGCCCCCAGTTGGGCCACACTGAAGCTTTCTTT.

This chain links TRBV6-5 with TRBJ1-5; 8 bases line up with TRBD1. The ends lost 5 bases at V and 7 bases at J; junction bases unmatched: 4. Germline V CDR1 and CDR2: MNHEY, SVGAGI. The CDR3 totals 13 residues. The CDR3 region has the DNA TGTGCCAGCAGTAGACAGGGGCAACAGCCCCAGCATTTT. Its translation: CASSRQGQQPQHF.